The 17 T cell receptor beta chains below were found in one sample sequenced in a study of T-cell reconstitution after alpha-beta-depleted transplantation in children. Unique molecular identifiers were incorporated when the TCRbeta library was constructed. TCRdb fed the PCR reads into MiXCR, producing one record per CDR3 protein. Here the sample spans under 450,000 distinct CDR3 sequences, 10% to 15% being singletons. The sequences come from PBMCs, collected from the stem cell graft. Source of these receptors: a human donor who donated a stem cell graft to a child with Fanconi anemia.

This chain connects TRBV4-3 to TRBJ2-1, with D perhaps matching TRBD1 (5 bases). CDR1 is LGHNA and CDR2 is YSLEER in the germline V gene. The ends were cut back, 7 bases at V and 9 bases at J, with 19 bases in the middle. This CDR3 contains 14 residues. CDR3 bases: TGCGCCAGCACCCTAGGCAGGGAACCGGGTGAGCAGTTCTTC. As protein: CASTLGREPGEQFF.

This clonotype was found a few times. The chain carries TRBV29-1 and TRBJ2-1, with TRBD1 matching over 7 bases. This CDR3 comprises 14 residues. Per the germline V gene, CDR1 is SQVTM and CDR2 is ANQGSEA. V trimming: 4 bases; J trimming: 10 bases; junction bases outside the gene matches: 13. The chain's CDR3 is CSVGPAAGTAEQFF. The CDR3 coding sequence is TGCAGCGTTGGACCGGCGGCCGGGACAGCCGAGCAGTTCTTC.

This clonotype was counted only a few times. The chain uses TRBV20-1 and TRBJ2-3; D might be TRBD2 (5 bases). Germline V gene data show CDR1 as DFQATT and CDR2 as SNEGSKA (reference sequence). The CDR3 runs to 13 residues. The V gene lost 5 bases and the J gene lost 0 bases, with 9 bases spanning the gap. The CDR3 region is CSAGESSTDTQYF. In nucleotides, the CDR3 is TGCAGTGCTGGGGAGAGTAGCACAGATACGCAGTATTTT.

CDR3 amino acids: CTLSHRDRGGLAGRKLFF. The CDR3 nucleotides read TGTACCCTCAGTCACCGGGACAGGGGTGGCCTGGCGGGTAGAAAACTGTTTTTT. The chain couples TRBV2 to TRBJ1-4; 10 bases line up with TRBD1. Per germline, CDR1 SNHLY and CDR2 FYNNEI. This CDR3 comprises 18 residues.

This clonotype was found many times. This rearrangement joins TRBV20-1 to TRBJ2-3; 8 bases fit TRBD1. Per germline, CDR1 DFQATT and CDR2 SNEGSKA (reference sequence). This CDR3 region has 12 residues. V gave up 8 bases and J gave up 6 bases; unmatched junction bases: 7. CDR3 residues: CSTGQGGDTQYF. CDR3 DNA: TGCAGTACAGGACAGGGTGGGGATACGCAGTATTTT.

Ten or more counts support this clonotype. The V gene is TRBV20-1, the J gene TRBJ1-1, with D perhaps TRBD1 (6 bases). In germline, CDR1 is DFQATT, CDR2 SNEGSKA (reference sequence). The CDR3 consists of 13 residues. V lost 2 bases to trimming and J lost 6 bases, with 13 bases between them. The CDR3 reads CSARQGRGPEAFF. As DNA, the CDR3 is TGCAGTGCTAGACAGGGGCGAGGGCCTGAAGCTTTCTTT.

There are many counts of this clonotype. V is TRBV20-1 and J is TRBJ1-6; weak D call: TRBD1 (6 bases). The CDR3 is made up of 17 amino acids. CDR1 is DFQATT, CDR2 SNEGSKA, per germline (reference sequence). V was clipped by 0 bases and J by 9 bases, with 21 bases between them. The CDR3 DNA is TGCAGTGCTAGAGACCCCAAGGGGGGCCGGATAGCTTCACCCCTCCACTTT. The encoded protein is CSARDPKGGRIASPLHF.

This clonotype was counted only a few times. The chain carries TRBV7-8 and TRBJ1-6, with D possibly matching TRBD1 (6 bases). Trimming left V 7 bases short and J 10 bases short, with 20 bases between. Germline V gives CDR1 SGHVS, CDR2 FQNEAQ. The CDR3 contains 15 residues. CDR3 sequence reads: CASTPERQASSPLHF. DNA for the CDR3: TGTGCCAGCACCCCCGAGCGACAGGCCAGCTCACCCCTCCACTTT.

This rearrangement joins TRBV11-2 to TRBJ2-3; 7 nucleotides match TRBD1. The V and J ends lost 5 bases and 7 bases, in that order; junction bases with no gene match: 6. This CDR3 is built from 13 residues. CDR1 SGHAT and CDR2 FQNNGV come from the germline V gene. CDR3 protein: CASSLGTANTQYF. Here the CDR3 DNA reads TGTGCCAGCAGCCTCGGGACAGCAAATACGCAGTATTTT.

The chain links TRBV6-2 or TRBV6-3 to TRBJ2-2; 13 bases are shared with TRBD2. CDR1 and CDR2 from the germline V gene are MNHEY and SVGEGT. There are 17 residues in the CDR3. The V segment lost 6 bases and the J segment 3 bases; nucleotides outside the gene matches: 7. The CDR3 DNA sequence: TGTGCCAGCAGACCACTAGCGGGGGGGCACTACACCGGGGAGCTGTTTTTT. Amino acid sequence: CASRPLAGGHYTGELFF.

The table lists this clonotype with many counts. This chain joins TRBV7-2 and TRBJ1-4, with no clear D. CDR3 length: 13 residues. Germline CDR1 reads SGHTA; CDR2 reads FQGNSA. V lost 2 bases and J 4 bases, leaving 5 bases between the germline ends. For the CDR3, the DNA is TGTGCCAGCAGCTTAACCTTTAATGAAAAACTGTTTTTT. Protein product: CASSLTFNEKLFF.

This clonotype has a handful of counts. The V and J genes are TRBV18 and TRBJ1-5, with a possible D match to TRBD1 (5 bases). Between the trimmed V and J ends, which lost 2 bases and 8 bases, there was a span of 7 bases. Germline V gene lookup returns CDR1 KGHSH and CDR2 LQKENI. The CDR3 totals 12 residues. In DNA, the CDR3 is TGTGCCAGCTCACCAGAGGGGAAGCCCCAGCATTTT. Residues: CASSPEGKPQHF.

This clonotype was found many times. The junction and the germline gene differ at one end; a read error may be behind it. This chain connects TRBV5-1 to TRBJ1-2, with D possibly matching TRBD1 (6 bases). The CDR3 is 13 residues long. In germline, CDR1 is SGHRS, CDR2 YFSETQ. DNA of the CDR3: TGCGCCAGCAGCTTGAGGGCAGGGGATGGCCACACCTTC. Translating gives CASSLRAGDGHTF.

The table lists this clonotype with a few counts. V gene TRBV19 combines with J gene TRBJ2-3; D possibly uses TRBD1 or TRBD2 (5 bases each). V lost 5 bases and J 4 bases, leaving 19 bases between the germline ends. CDR3 length equals 16 residues. Germline V lookup: CDR1 LNHDA, CDR2 SQIVND (reference sequence). For the CDR3, the DNA is TGTGCCAGTAGTCCCCTCGAACGTCGGGGCCCAGATACGCAGTATTTT. Protein: CASSPLERRGPDTQYF.

In this sample, this clonotype turned up a few times. The chain links TRBV12-3 or TRBV12-4 to TRBJ2-4, with no clear D. The germline V and J ends were trimmed by 1 base and 7 bases, with 11 bases remaining between them. This CDR3 is 14 amino acids long. The DNA of the CDR3 is TGTGCCAGCAGTTTAGGGCAGGTCGATAACATTCAGTACTTC. Amino acids: CASSLGQVDNIQYF.

J is TRBJ2-6 and V is TRBV10-3, with 11 nucleotides matching TRBD1. The length of the CDR3 is 16 residues. The J segment lost 0 bases and the V segment lost 9 bases, leaving 4 bases of the junction unmatched. The germline CDR1 and CDR2 sequences are ENHRY and SYGVKD. CDR3 bases: TGTGCCATAGGACAGGGGGCTTTCTCTGGGGCCAACGTCCTGACTTTC. It codes for CAIGQGAFSGANVLTF.

This clonotype has a handful of counts. This sequence joins TRBV7-8 and TRBJ1-5, with D perhaps TRBD1 (5 bases). The V end lost 0 bases, the J end lost 3 bases, and 15 bases lay between the germline ends. The germline V gene encodes CDR1 SGHVS and CDR2 FQNEAQ. The CDR3 sequence is 17 residues long. The CDR3 sequence: CASSLAVTGTYNQPQHF. The CDR3, as DNA: TGTGCCAGCAGCTTAGCGGTAACAGGAACTTACAATCAGCCCCAGCATTTT.